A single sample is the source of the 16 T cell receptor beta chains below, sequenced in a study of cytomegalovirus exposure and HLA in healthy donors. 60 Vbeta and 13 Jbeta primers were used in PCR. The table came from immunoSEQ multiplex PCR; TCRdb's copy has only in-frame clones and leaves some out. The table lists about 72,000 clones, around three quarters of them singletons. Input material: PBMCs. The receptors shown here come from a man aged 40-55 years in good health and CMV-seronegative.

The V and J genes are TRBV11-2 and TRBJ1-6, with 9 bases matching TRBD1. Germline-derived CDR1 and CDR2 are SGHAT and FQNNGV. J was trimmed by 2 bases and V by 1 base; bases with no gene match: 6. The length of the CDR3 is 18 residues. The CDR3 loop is CASSLGGNRGPYNSPLHF. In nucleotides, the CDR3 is TGTGCCAGCAGCTTAGGGGGAAACAGGGGGCCCTATAATTCACCCCTCCACTTT. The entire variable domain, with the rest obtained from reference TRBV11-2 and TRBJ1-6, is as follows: EAGVAQSPRYKIIEKRQSVAFWCNPISGHATLYWYQQILGQGPKLLIQFQNNGVVDDSQLPKDRFSAERLKGVDSTLKIQPAKLEDSAVYLCASSLGGNRGPYNSPLHFGNGTRLTVT.

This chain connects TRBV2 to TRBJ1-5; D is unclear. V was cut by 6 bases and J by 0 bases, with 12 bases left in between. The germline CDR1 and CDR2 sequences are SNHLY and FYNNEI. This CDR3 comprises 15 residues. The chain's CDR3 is CASRVQSHSNQPQHF. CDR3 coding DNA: TGTGCCAGCAGGGTCCAGTCCCATAGCAATCAGCCCCAGCATTTT.

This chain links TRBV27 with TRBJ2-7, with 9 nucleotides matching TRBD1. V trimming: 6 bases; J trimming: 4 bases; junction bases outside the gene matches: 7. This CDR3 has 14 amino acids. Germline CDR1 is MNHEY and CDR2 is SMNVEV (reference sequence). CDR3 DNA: TGTGCCAGCAGCCTCCGGGACAGGGAGTACGAGCAGTACTTC. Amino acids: CASSLRDREYEQYF.

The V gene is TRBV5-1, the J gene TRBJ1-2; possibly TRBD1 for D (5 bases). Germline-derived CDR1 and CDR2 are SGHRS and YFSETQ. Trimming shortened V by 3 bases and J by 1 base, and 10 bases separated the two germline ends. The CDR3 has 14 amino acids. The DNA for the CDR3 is TGCGCCAGCAGCTCCCTCGACAGTAACTATGGCTACACCTTC. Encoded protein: CASSSLDSNYGYTF. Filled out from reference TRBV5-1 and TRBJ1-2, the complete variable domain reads KAGVTQTPRYLIKTRGQQVTLSCSPISGHRSVSWYQQTPGQGLQFLFEYFSETQRNKGNFPGRFSGRQFSNSRSEMNVSTLELGDSALYLCASSSLDSNYGYTFGSGTRLTVV.

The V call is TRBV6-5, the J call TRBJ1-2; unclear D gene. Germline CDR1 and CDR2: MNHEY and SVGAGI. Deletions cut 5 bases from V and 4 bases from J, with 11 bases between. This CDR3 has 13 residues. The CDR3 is CASSESEIYGYTF. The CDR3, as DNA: TGTGCCAGCAGTGAATCCGAGATCTATGGCTACACCTTC.

CDR3 sequence reads: CASSVSPALQGDEQYF. CDR3 sequence (DNA): TGTGCCAGCAGCGTAAGTCCAGCGCTTCAGGGGGACGAGCAGTACTTC. This chain links TRBV9 with TRBJ2-7; 7 bases agree with TRBD1. Per the germline V gene, CDR1 is SGDLS and CDR2 is YYNGEE. J was trimmed by 5 bases and V by 1 base; bases with no gene match: 12. CDR3 size: 16 residues.

The CDR3 loop reads CASSPTEGAPYEQYF. The CDR3 coding sequence is TGTGCCAGCTCACCTACGGAGGGGGCCCCCTACGAGCAGTACTTC. The chain employs TRBV18 and TRBJ2-5; a weak D match, TRBD1 (7 bases). The J call is doubtful: the DNA matches TRBJ2-7 better. Germline values: CDR1 KGHSH, CDR2 LQKENI. CDR3 length: 15 amino acids.

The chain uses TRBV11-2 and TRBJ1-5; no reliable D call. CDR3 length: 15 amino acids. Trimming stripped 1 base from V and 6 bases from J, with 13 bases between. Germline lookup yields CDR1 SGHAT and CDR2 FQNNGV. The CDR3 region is CASSLVWAASQPQHF. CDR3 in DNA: TGTGCCAGCAGCTTAGTTTGGGCTGCCTCTCAGCCCCAGCATTTT.

Here the CDR3 DNA reads TGCGCCAGCAGCCTAAATCAGGGGGCGCTTGGCGGCTACACCTTC. It translates to CASSLNQGALGGYTF. The V call is TRBV5-1, the J call TRBJ1-2, with TRBD1 matching over 8 bases. Germline CDR1 SGHRS, CDR2 YFSETQ. V gave up 4 bases and J gave up 8 bases; unmatched junction bases: 13. The CDR3 loop spans 15 amino acids.

The CDR3 nucleotides read TGTGCCAGCACCGCAGGACGGGGGATCTATGGCTACACCTTC. The encoded protein is CASTAGRGIYGYTF. The chain joins TRBV6-5 to TRBJ1-2; TRBD1 is a possible D gene (5 bases). Trimming removed 7 bases at V and 4 bases at J, with 16 bases between. Germline CDR1 MNHEY, CDR2 SVGAGI. There are 14 residues in the CDR3.

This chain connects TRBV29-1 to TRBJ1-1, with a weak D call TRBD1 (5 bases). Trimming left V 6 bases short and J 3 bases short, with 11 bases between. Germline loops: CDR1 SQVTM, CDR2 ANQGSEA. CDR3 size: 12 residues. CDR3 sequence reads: CSVQGGDTEAFF. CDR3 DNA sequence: TGCAGCGTCCAGGGAGGAGACACTGAAGCTTTCTTT.

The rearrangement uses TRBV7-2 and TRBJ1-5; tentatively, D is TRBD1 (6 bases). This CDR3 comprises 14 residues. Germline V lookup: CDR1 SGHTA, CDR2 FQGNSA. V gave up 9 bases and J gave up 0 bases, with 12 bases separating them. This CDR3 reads CARWTATSNQPQHF. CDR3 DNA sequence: TGTGCCAGGTGGACAGCAACTAGCAATCAGCCCCAGCATTTT.

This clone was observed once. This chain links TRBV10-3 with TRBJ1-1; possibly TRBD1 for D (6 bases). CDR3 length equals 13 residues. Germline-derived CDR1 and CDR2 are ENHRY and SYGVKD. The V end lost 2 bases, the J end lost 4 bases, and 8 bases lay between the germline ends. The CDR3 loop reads CAISEQGITEAFF. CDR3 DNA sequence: TGTGCCATCAGTGAGCAGGGGATCACTGAAGCTTTCTTT.

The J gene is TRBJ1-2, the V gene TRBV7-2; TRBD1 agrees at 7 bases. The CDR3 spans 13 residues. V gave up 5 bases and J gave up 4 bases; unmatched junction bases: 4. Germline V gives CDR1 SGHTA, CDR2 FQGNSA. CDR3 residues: CASSAGQSYGYTF. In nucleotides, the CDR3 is TGTGCCAGCAGCGCGGGACAGAGCTATGGCTACACCTTC.

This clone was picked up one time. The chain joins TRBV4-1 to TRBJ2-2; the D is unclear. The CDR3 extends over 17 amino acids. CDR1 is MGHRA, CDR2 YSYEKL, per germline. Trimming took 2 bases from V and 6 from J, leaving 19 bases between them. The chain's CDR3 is CASSQSPLLSHSGELFF. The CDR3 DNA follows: TGCGCCAGCAGCCAAAGCCCCCTTCTAAGTCATTCCGGGGAGCTGTTTTTT.

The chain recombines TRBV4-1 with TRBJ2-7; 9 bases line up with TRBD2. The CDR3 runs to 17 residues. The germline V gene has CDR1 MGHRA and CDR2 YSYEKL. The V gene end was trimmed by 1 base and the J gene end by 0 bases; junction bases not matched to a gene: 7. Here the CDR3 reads CASSQVIAGALSYEQYF. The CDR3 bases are TGCGCCAGCAGCCAAGTTATAGCGGGGGCCCTCTCCTACGAGCAGTACTTC.